The 3 T cell receptor beta chains below all came from one sample that was sequenced in a study of OX40 agonist ivuxolimab in advanced cancers. Produced via immunoSEQ multiplex PCR; TCRdb's table is partial and in-frame only. Of approximately 99,000 clones listed, roughly 95% are singletons. The sample in question was CD4+ or CD8+ T cells sorted from blood, obtained in a trial of the OX40 agonist ivuxolimab. The receptors come from an adult with an advanced solid tumor such as melanoma, head and neck, liver or kidney cancer.

V is TRBV5-6 and J is TRBJ2-7; 10 bases fit TRBD1. V dropped 4 bases and J dropped 6; count of bases not matched to a gene: 4. This CDR3 has 13 amino acids. CDR1 is SGHDT, CDR2 YYEEEE, per germline. CDR3 in amino acids: CASSQGQGSEQYF. CDR3 in DNA: TGTGCCAGCAGCCAGGGACAGGGGTCCGAGCAGTACTTC.

The chain combines TRBV4-1 with TRBJ2-1, with a tentative D call TRBD1 (5 bases). V was pared by 0 bases and J by 7 bases, with 10 bases between. This CDR3 is built from 14 residues. Germline V gene sequence: CDR1 MGHRA, CDR2 YSYEKL. The CDR3 bases are TGCGCCAGCAGCCAAGACCCGCAGGGAAATGAGCAGTTCTTC. Translation: CASSQDPQGNEQFF.

This chain joins TRBV6-5 and TRBJ2-7; 9 positions agree with TRBD2. The CDR3 runs 14 residues. CDR1 is MNHEY, CDR2 SVGAGI, per germline. J gave up 7 bases and V 8 bases, and 12 bases lay outside the gene matches. The CDR3 DNA sequence: TGTGCCAGCTCCTACGCGGGGGGGGTTGAGGAGCAGTACTTC. Encoded protein: CASSYAGGVEEQYF.